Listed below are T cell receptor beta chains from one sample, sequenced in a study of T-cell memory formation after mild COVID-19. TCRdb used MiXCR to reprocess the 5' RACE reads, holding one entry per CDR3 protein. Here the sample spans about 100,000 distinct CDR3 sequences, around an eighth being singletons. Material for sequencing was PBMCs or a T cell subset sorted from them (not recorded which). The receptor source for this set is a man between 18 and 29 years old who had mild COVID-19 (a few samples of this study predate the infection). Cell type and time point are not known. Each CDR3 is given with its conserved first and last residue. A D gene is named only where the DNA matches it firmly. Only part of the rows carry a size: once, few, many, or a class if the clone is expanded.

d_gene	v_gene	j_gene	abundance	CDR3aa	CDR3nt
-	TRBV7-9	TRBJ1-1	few	CASGVRANTEAFF	TGTGCCAGCGGGGTCAGGGCTAACACTGAAGCTTTCTTT
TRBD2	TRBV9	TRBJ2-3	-	CASSDRLAGPTDTQYF	TGTGCCAGCAGCGACAGACTAGCGGGGCCCACAGATACGCAGTATTTT
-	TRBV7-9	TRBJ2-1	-	CASSPLSWGSEQFF	TGTGCCAGCAGCCCCCTTTCCTGGGGGAGTGAGCAGTTCTTC
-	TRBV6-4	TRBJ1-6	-	CASSDATTGAGESPLHF	TGTGCCAGCAGTGACGCAACAACGGGCGCGGGAGAATCACCCCTCCACTTT
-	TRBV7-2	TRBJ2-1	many	CASSQGGGLPEQFF	TGTGCCAGCAGCCAGGGGGGGGGGCTCCCTGAGCAGTTCTTC
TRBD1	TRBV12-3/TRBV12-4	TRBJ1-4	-	CASSPDRVETNEKLFF	TGTGCCAGCAGTCCGGACAGGGTGGAAACTAATGAAAAACTGTTTTTT
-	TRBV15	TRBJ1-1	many	CATSSGTTTEAFF	TGTGCCACCAGCAGTGGGACAACCACTGAAGCTTTCTTT
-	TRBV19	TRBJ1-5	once	CASSIDPPGANQPQHF	TGTGCCAGTAGTATAGATCCGCCGGGGGCCAATCAGCCCCAGCATTTT
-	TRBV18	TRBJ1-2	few	CASSPEHPGTYSSHYGYTF	TGTGCCAGCTCCCCGGAGCACCCCGGGACATACTCCTCCCACTATGGCTACACCTTC
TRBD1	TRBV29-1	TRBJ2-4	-	CSVEERGQGSIQYF	TGCAGCGTTGAAGAGAGGGGGCAGGGGTCCATTCAGTACTTC
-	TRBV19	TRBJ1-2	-	CASRVLNRYGYTF	TGTGCCAGCCGGGTTCTAAATCGGTATGGCTACACCTTC
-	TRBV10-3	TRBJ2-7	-	CAISSPAGATYEQYF	TGTGCCATCAGCTCGCCGGCGGGGGCGACCTACGAGCAGTACTTC
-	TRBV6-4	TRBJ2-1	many	CASSSAGEGDEQFF	TGTGCCAGCAGCTCGGCGGGGGAGGGGGATGAGCAGTTCTTC
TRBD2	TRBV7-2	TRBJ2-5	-	CASSWPLAGGLQETQYF	TGTGCCAGCAGCTGGCCCCTGGCGGGGGGCCTACAAGAGACCCAGTACTTC
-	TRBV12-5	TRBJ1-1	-	CASGLDVGTEAFF	TGTGCTAGTGGTTTGGACGTGGGCACTGAAGCTTTCTTT
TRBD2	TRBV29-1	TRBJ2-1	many	CSVEGRGENNEQFF	TGCAGCGTTGAAGGGCGGGGGGAAAACAATGAGCAGTTCTTC
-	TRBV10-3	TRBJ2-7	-	CAISQQGSDQYF	TGTGCCATCAGCCAACAGGGCTCCGACCAGTACTTC
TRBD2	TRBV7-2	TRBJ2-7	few	CASRGGDGYEQYF	TGTGCCAGCAGGGGAGGGGACGGCTACGAGCAGTACTTC
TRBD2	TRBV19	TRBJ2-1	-	CASSMGLADYVEAGEQFF	TGTGCCAGTAGTATGGGACTAGCGGACTACGTAGAGGCGGGTGAGCAGTTCTTC
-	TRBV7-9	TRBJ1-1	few	CASSLGTGEGDTEAFF	TGTGCCAGCAGCCTGGGGACCGGAGAGGGAGACACTGAAGCTTTCTTT
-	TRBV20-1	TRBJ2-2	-	CSARDDNLGTTGELFF	TGCAGTGCTAGAGATGATAACCTGGGCACCACCGGGGAGCTGTTTTTT
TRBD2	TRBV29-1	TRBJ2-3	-	CSIRLAGSTDTQYF	TGCAGCATAAGACTAGCGGGGAGCACAGATACGCAGTATTTT
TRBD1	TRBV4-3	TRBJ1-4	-	CASSPATGGSEKLFF	TGCGCCAGCAGCCCAGCTACAGGGGGCTCGGAAAAACTGTTTTTT
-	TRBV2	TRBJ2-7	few	CASSEAWGILEYF	TGTGCCAGCAGTGAAGCGTGGGGGATACTCGAGTACTTC
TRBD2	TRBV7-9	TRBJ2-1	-	CASSFLAGGFNEQFF	TGTGCCAGCAGCTTCTTAGCGGGGGGGTTCAATGAGCAGTTCTTC
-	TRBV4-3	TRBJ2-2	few	CASSQGYRVFTGELFF	TGCGCCAGCAGCCAAGGGTACCGGGTATTCACCGGGGAGCTGTTTTTT
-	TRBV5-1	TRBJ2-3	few	CASSLGITTDTQYF	TGCGCCAGCAGCTTGGGAATCACCACAGATACGCAGTATTTT
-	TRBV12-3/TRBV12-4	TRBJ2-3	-	CASSPGGRGSTDTQYF	TGTGCCAGCAGCCCCGGGGGGCGGGGGAGCACAGATACGCAGTATTTT
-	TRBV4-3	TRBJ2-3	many	CASSLEGMSTDTQYF	TGCGCCAGCAGCCTAGAGGGCATGAGCACAGATACGCAGTATTTT
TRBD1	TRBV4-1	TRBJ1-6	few	CASSPQTGWHSPLHF	TGCGCCAGCAGCCCCCAGACAGGGTGGCATTCACCCCTCCACTTT